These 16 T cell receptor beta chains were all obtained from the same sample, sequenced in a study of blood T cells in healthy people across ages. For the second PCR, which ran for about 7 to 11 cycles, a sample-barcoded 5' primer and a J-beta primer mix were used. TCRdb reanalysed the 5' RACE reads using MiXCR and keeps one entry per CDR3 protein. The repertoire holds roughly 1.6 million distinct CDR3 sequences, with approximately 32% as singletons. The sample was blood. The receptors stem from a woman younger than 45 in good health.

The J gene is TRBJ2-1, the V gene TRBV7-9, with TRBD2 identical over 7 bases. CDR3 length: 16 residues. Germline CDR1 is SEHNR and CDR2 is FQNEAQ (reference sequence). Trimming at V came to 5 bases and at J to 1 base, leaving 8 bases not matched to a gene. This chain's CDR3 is CASSPRAGLSYNEQFF. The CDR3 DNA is TGTGCCAGCAGCCCCAGAGCGGGGTTATCCTACAATGAGCAGTTCTTC.

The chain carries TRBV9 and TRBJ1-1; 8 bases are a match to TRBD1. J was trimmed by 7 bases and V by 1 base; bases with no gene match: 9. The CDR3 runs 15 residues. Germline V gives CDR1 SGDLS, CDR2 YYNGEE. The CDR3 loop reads CASSVQSGGSSEAFF. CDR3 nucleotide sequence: TGTGCCAGCAGCGTACAGTCAGGGGGCTCTAGTGAAGCTTTCTTT.

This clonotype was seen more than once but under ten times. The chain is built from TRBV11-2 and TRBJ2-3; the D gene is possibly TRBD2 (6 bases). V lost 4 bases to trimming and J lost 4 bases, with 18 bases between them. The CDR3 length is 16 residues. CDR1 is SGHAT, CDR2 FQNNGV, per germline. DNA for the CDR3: TGTGCCAGCAGCTCCCTCCGGGGGACCCGCCCAGATACGCAGTATTTT. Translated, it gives CASSSLRGTRPDTQYF.

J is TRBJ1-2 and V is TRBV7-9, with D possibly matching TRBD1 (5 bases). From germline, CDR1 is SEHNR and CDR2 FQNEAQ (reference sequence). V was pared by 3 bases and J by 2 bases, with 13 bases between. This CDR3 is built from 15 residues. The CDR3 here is CASSLLGVGNYGYTF. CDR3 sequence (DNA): TGTGCCAGCAGCTTGTTGGGGGTAGGCAACTATGGCTACACCTTC.

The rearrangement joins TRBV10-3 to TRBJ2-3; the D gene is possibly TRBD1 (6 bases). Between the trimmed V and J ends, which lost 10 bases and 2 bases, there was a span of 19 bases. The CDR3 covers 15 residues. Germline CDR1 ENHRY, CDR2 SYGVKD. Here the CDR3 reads CATSERDKNTDTQYF. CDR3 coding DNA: TGTGCCACCTCGGAGAGGGACAAGAACACAGATACGCAGTATTTT.

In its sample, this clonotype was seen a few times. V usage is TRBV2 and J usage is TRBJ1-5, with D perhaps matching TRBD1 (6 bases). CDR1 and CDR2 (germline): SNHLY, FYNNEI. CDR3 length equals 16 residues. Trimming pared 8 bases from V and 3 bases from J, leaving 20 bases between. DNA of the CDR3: TGTGCCAGCGCGGGGGGCAGCTCAACTACCAATCAGCCCCAGCATTTT. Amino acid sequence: CASAGGSSTTNQPQHF.

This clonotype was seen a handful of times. The CDR3 DNA follows: TGCAGCGTTGGGGTCCCGGGACAGGGAAGCACAGATACGCAGTATTTT. Protein product: CSVGVPGQGSTDTQYF. The V gene is TRBV29-1, the J gene TRBJ2-3, with 9 bases identical to TRBD1. Germline loops: CDR1 SQVTM, CDR2 ANQGSEA. V trimming: 4 bases; J trimming: 0 bases; junction bases outside the gene matches: 8. CDR3 length: 16 residues.

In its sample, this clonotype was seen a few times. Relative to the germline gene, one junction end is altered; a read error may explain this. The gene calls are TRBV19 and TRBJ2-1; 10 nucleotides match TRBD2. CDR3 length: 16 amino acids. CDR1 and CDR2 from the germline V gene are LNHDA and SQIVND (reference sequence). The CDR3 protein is CASSFELAGSYNGQFF. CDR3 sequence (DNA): TGTGCCAGTAGTTTTGAACTAGCGGGGTCCTACAATGGGCAGTTCTTC.

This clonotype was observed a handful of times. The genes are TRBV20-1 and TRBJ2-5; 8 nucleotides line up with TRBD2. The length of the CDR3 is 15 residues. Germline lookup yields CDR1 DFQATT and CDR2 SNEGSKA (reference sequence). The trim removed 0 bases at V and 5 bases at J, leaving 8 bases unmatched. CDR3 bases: TGCAGTGCTAGAGATCTTGGCGGGAGGATGGAGACCCAGTACTTC. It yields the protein CSARDLGGRMETQYF.

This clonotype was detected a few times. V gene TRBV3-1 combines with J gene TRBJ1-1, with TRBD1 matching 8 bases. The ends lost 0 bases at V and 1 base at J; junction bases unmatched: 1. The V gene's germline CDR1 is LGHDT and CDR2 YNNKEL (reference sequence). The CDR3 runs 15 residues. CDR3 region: CASSQEGQENTEAFF. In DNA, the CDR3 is TGTGCCAGCAGCCAAGAGGGACAGGAGAACACTGAAGCTTTCTTT. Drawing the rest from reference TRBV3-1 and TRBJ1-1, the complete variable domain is DTAVSQTPKYLVTQMGNDKSIKCEQNLGHDTMYWYKQDSKKFLKIMFSYNNKELIINETVPNRFSPKSPDKAHLNLHINSLELGDSAVYFCASSQEGQENTEAFFGQGTRLTVV.

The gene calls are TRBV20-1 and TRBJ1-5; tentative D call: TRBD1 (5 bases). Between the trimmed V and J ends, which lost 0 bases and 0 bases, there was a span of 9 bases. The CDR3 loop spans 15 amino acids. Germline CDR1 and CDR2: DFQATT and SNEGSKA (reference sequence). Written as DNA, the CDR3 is TGCAGTGCTAGAGATGGGGCAGTTAGCAATCAGCCCCAGCATTTT. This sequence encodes CSARDGAVSNQPQHF.

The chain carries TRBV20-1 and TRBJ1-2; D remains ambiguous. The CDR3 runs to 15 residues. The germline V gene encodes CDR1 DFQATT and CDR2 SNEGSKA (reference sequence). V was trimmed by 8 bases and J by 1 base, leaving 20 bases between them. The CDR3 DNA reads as TGCAGTTTGCTCGACGATGGGGATTTTAACTATGGCTACACCTTC. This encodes CSLLDDGDFNYGYTF.

CDR3: CSAEGEGPYNEQFF. CDR3 nucleotides: TGCAGTGCCGAAGGGGAGGGACCCTACAATGAGCAGTTCTTC. This chain connects TRBV20-1 to TRBJ2-1; TRBD2 aligns across 7 bases. Trimming at V came to 6 bases and at J to 2 bases, leaving 7 bases not matched to a gene. CDR3 length: 14 amino acids. Germline CDR1 reads DFQATT; CDR2 reads SNEGSKA (reference sequence).

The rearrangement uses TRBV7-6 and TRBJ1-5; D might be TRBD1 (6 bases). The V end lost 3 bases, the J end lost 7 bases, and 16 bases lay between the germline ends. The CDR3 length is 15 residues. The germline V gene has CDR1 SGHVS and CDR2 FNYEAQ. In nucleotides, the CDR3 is TGTGCCAGCAGCTTGGGAGCACAGGGTCAGCAGCCCCAGCATTTT. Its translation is CASSLGAQGQQPQHF. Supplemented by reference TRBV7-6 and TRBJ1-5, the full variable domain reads GAGVSQSPRYKVTKRGQDVALRCDPISGHVSLYWYRQALGQGPEFLTYFNYEAQQDKSGLPNDRFSAERPEGSISTLTIQRTEQRDSAMYRCASSLGAQGQQPQHFGDGTRLSIL.

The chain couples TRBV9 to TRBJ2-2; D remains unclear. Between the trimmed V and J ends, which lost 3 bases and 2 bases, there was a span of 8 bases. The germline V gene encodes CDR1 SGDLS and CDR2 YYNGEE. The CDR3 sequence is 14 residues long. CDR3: CASSARHNTGELFF. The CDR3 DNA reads TGTGCCAGCAGCGCGCGACACAACACCGGGGAGCTGTTTTTT.

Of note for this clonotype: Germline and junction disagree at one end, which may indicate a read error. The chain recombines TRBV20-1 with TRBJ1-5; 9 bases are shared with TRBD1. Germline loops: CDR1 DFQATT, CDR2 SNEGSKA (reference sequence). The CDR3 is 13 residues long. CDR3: CSAGQGFDQPRHF. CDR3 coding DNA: TGCAGTGCTGGACAGGGGTTCGATCAGCCCCGGCATTTT.